These T cell receptor beta chains were read from a single sample in a study of STAT5B mutations in CD4+ large granular lymphocyte leukemia. Repertoires were generated with immunoSEQ multiplex PCR, while TCRdb's copy carries only in-frame clones and drops some. The data contain more than 30,000 clones, around two thirds of them singletons. Sequencing input: CD4+ T cells from blood buffy coats. The receptor set was obtained from a human donor in good health. Both conserved end residues are part of each CDR3. D genes are given only for firm matches. The listing skips clone size in some rows; elsewhere it reads once, few, many or a size class.

size	D	V	J	CDR3	DNA
-	-	TRBV6-6	TRBJ1-4	CASSPPGQTNEKLFF	TGTGCCAGCAGTCCCCCGGGACAAACTAATGAAAAACTGTTTTTT
-	-	TRBV30	TRBJ1-6	CAWSVSRDNSPLHF	TGTGCCTGGAGTGTCTCCAGAGATAATTCACCCCTCCACTTT
-	-	TRBV28	TRBJ2-7	CASSSLGWGKGHEQYF	TGTGCCAGCAGTTCCCTGGGGTGGGGAAAAGGCCACGAGCAGTACTTC
-	-	TRBV13	TRBJ2-1	CASTRIGMRSYNEQFF	TGTGCCAGCACCAGAATAGGCATGCGATCCTACAATGAGCAGTTCTTC
-	-	TRBV5-5	TRBJ1-6	CASSDIPGAAVNSPLHF	TGTGCCAGCAGCGACATCCCCGGGGCGGCAGTGAATTCACCCCTCCACTTT
-	TRBD1	TRBV19	TRBJ1-5	CASSGTGGSQPQHF	TGTGCCAGTAGCGGGACAGGGGGGAGTCAGCCCCAGCATTTT
-	TRBD1	TRBV5-5	TRBJ2-6	CASSRTGAGANVLTF	TGTGCCAGCAGCCGTACAGGGGCTGGGGCCAACGTCCTGACTTTC
-	-	TRBV6-4	TRBJ1-2	CASSGEWGYGYTF	TGTGCCAGCAGTGGCGAATGGGGCTATGGCTACACCTTC
-	TRBD2	TRBV19	TRBJ2-7	CASSYTSGAYEQYF	TGTGCCAGTAGTTACACTAGCGGTGCCTACGAGCAGTACTTC
-	TRBD2	TRBV9	TRBJ2-1	CASSASSGTIYEQFF	TGTGCCAGCAGCGCGTCATCCGGGACTATCTATGAGCAGTTCTTC
-	-	TRBV30	TRBJ2-3	CAWNLHGRTDTQYF	TGTGCCTGGAACCTACACGGACGCACAGATACGCAGTATTTT
few	-	TRBV19	TRBJ2-7	CASSRDKTNYEQYF	TGTGCCAGTAGTCGGGACAAGACCAACTACGAGCAGTACTTC
-	TRBD1	TRBV9	TRBJ2-5	CASSVGTGDVTETQYF	TGTGCCAGCAGCGTAGGGACAGGGGACGTAACGGAGACCCAGTACTTC
few	-	TRBV6-1	TRBJ2-1	CASSATGRGPINEQFF	TGTGCCAGCAGTGCAACGGGGCGGGGGCCGATCAATGAGCAGTTCTTC
-	-	TRBV29-1	TRBJ2-3	CTYVGVATDTQYF	TGCACATACGTCGGGGTAGCCACAGATACGCAGTATTTT
few	-	TRBV2	TRBJ1-6	CASRTFGSPLHF	TGTGCCAGCAGGACGTTTGGTTCACCCCTCCACTTT
-	-	TRBV6-6	TRBJ1-2	CASSYRIINYGYTF	TGTGCCAGCAGTTACCGGATCATTAACTATGGCTACACCTTC
-	-	TRBV2	TRBJ2-5	CASNVAIETQYF	TGTGCCAGCAACGTGGCGATAGAGACCCAGTACTTC
-	TRBD1	TRBV5-1	TRBJ2-2	CASEQGSGTGELFF	TGCGCCAGTGAACAGGGGTCGGGCACCGGGGAGCTGTTTTTT
once	TRBD1	TRBV27	TRBJ1-2	CASSSRQGTNYGYTF	TGTGCCAGCAGTTCCAGACAGGGGACTAACTATGGCTACACCTTC
-	-	TRBV27	TRBJ2-3	CASSLLGRVDTQYF	TGTGCCAGCAGTTTATTAGGCAGGGTAGATACGCAGTATTTT
once	TRBD1	TRBV5-4	TRBJ2-2	CASSAGTGYTGELFF	TGTGCCAGCAGCGCCGGGACAGGCTACACCGGGGAGCTGTTTTTT
-	-	TRBV9	TRBJ2-2	CASSGNNRRANTGELFF	TGTGCCAGCAGCGGCAATAACAGGCGAGCGAACACCGGGGAGCTGTTTTTT
-	TRBD1	TRBV6-5	TRBJ1-6	CASSAGQGNSPLHF	TGTGCCAGCAGTGCAGGACAGGGTAATTCACCCCTCCACTTT
-	TRBD1	TRBV25-1	TRBJ1-1	CASSDGGQKNTEAFF	TGTGCCAGCAGTGATGGGGGACAGAAGAACACTGAAGCTTTCTTT
few	TRBD1	TRBV6-5	TRBJ1-6	CASNLGGQGNSPLHF	TGTGCCAGCAATCTAGGGGGACAGGGAAATTCACCCCTCCACTTT
-	-	TRBV30	TRBJ2-5	CALGHRDWTQYF	TGTGCCCTTGGGCACCGAGATTGGACCCAGTACTTC
-	-	TRBV7-8	TRBJ1-2	CASSLREGGYGYTF	TGTGCCAGCAGCCTTCGCGAGGGAGGCTATGGCTACACCTTC
-	TRBD1	TRBV19	TRBJ2-5	CASSISTGGGETQYF	TGTGCCAGTAGTATCTCGACAGGGGGGGGAGAGACCCAGTACTTC
-	TRBD2	TRBV28	TRBJ2-5	CASSSFGLAGDGETQYF	TGTGCCAGCAGTTCGTTCGGACTAGCGGGGGATGGGGAGACCCAGTACTTC